This entry describes one T cell receptor beta chain. Its antigen remains unidentified. The source of the sample is a study of shared clonotypes between healthy human individuals. Study-wide points: Represented diversity (both genetic and exposure-history) was limited by the small number of donors. Roughly 5% of naive CD4 clonotypes were shared across a few donors.

As defined, naive CD8 cells were CD45RO-negative and positively selected for CCR7, with terminally differentiated effector memory CD45RA+ cells excluded. Healthy adults negative for HIV, lacking recent acute infections or vaccinations, served as donors. Across several immunoSEQ plates, the genomic DNA of each subset was split evenly. Only in-frame clones appear in the TCRdb table, and some are missing; sequencing was by immunoSEQ multiplex PCR. This sample carries about 1.9 million clones, just under 95% of them seen once, and the ten largest clones take about 1.7%. Specimen: naive CD8+ T cells from PBMCs. This receptor was identified in a man aged 18 to 29 in good health. Some clones in this sample may be carry-over from other donors' samples.

Here the CDR3 reads CASSYSVGTLGNTIYF. Written as DNA, the CDR3 is TGTGCCAGCAGTTACTCTGTGGGGACCCTAGGAAACACCATATATTTT. The genes are TRBV6-6 and TRBJ1-3, with D perhaps TRBD1 (5 bases). CDR3 length: 16 amino acids. V was cut by 0 bases and J by 4 bases, with 13 bases left in between. Germline assignment: CDR1 MNHNY and CDR2 SVGAGI (reference sequence).